The rows below give T cell receptor beta chains drawn from one sample of a study of OX40 agonist ivuxolimab in advanced cancers. Sequencing was performed with immunoSEQ multiplex PCR; in TCRdb, only in-frame clones are kept and a portion is missing. Found here are more than 70,000 clones, 81% of them singletons; the top ten hold about 5%. This specimen was CD4+ or CD8+ T cells sorted from blood, taken in a trial of the OX40 agonist ivuxolimab. These receptors were taken from an adult with an advanced solid tumor such as melanoma, head and neck, liver or kidney cancer. CDR3s include the opening cysteine and the closing phenylalanine or tryptophan. The D gene is left open where the match is weak. Rows give clone size only sometimes, using once, few, many, or a class for an expanded clone.

clone_size j_call d_call v_call cdr3_aa cdr3_nt
NA TRBJ2-2 NA TRBV7-2 CAREAAGELFF TGTGCCAGGGAGGCGGCCGGGGAGCTGTTTTTT
NA TRBJ2-5 TRBD2 TRBV6-1 CASSGILAGGQETQYF TGTGCCAGCAGTGGGATCCTAGCGGGAGGGCAAGAGACCCAGTACTTC
NA TRBJ2-7 NA TRBV20-1 CSASPSDEQYF TGCAGTGCTAGTCCTAGCGACGAGCAGTACTTC
many TRBJ1-3 TRBD1 TRBV11-2 CASSLDRAFTGNTIYF TGTGCCAGCAGCTTGGACAGGGCTTTTACTGGAAACACCATATATTTT
NA TRBJ2-7 TRBD1 TRBV14 CASSRFGDRSYEQYF TGTGCCAGCAGCCGCTTCGGGGACAGGTCCTACGAGCAGTACTTC
NA TRBJ1-2 NA TRBV27 CARGTFPGYTF TGTGCCAGAGGGACATTCCCTGGCTACACCTTC
NA TRBJ2-1 NA TRBV30 CAWSVWGGEQFF TGTGCCTGGAGTGTTTGGGGCGGTGAGCAGTTCTTC
NA TRBJ1-5 NA TRBV19 CASSIGLGAGSQPQHF TGTGCCAGTAGTATAGGGCTTGGGGCCGGAAGTCAGCCCCAGCATTTT
NA TRBJ2-3 NA TRBV11-3 CASSVLGTDTQYF TGTGCCAGCAGCGTCCTTGGGACAGATACGCAGTATTTT
many TRBJ1-1 NA TRBV5-6 CASSLGPGTEAFF TGTGCCAGCAGCCTCGGGCCCGGGACTGAAGCTTTCTTT
NA TRBJ1-2 TRBD1 TRBV19 CASSQGTGGRGYYGYTF TGTGCCAGTAGTCAAGGGACAGGGGGCAGAGGGTACTATGGCTACACCTTC
NA TRBJ2-5 NA TRBV21-1 CASSTQGRTGPPHQETQYF TGTGCCAGCAGCACCCAGGGGAGAACAGGGCCCCCCCACCAAGAGACCCAGTACTTC
NA TRBJ1-1 TRBD1 TRBV18 CASSGTGGLDTEAFF TGTGCCAGCTCAGGGACAGGGGGCCTTGACACTGAAGCTTTCTTT
NA TRBJ2-5 TRBD1 TRBV11-2 CASSRDRETQYF TGTGCCAGCAGTCGGGACAGAGAGACCCAGTACTTC